This T cell receptor (beta chain) stems from a study of OX40 agonist ivuxolimab in advanced cancers. Study-level results: Doses of 0.1 to 3.0 mg/kg were accompanied by clonal expansion of CD4+ and CD8+ blood T cells by week 6.

On this clone: Its matching antigen is unknown.

Some clones are missing from TCRdb's copy, which holds only in-frame ones; the method was immunoSEQ multiplex PCR. The sample records some 83,000 clones, around 85% being singletons. The germline CDR1 and CDR2 sequences are GTSNPN and SVGIG (reference sequence). CDR3 length equals 13 residues. The V and J ends lost 1 base and 6 bases respectively, with 13 bases between them. The TCR comes from an adult with an advanced solid tumor such as melanoma, head and neck, liver or kidney cancer. The chain uses TRBV30 and TRBJ2-7; D unresolved. The material was CD4+ or CD8+ T cells sorted from blood, obtained in a trial of the OX40 agonist ivuxolimab. The CDR3 protein is CAWSGDRRSEQYF. The DNA of the CDR3 is TGTGCCTGGAGTGGCGACCGACGATCCGAGCAGTACTTC.